This TCR beta chain was profiled in a study of CD8+ T cells in alopecia areata. The overall study: The authors grafted skin from roughly 6-13-month-old C3H/HeJ donors with spontaneous alopecia onto roughly 6-10-week-old female C3H/HeJ mice.

A few counts support this clone. All gene names here are mouse names. Sequencing ends 4 residues short of the CDR3 end; the germline J gene provides the rest. Scientists pooled cutaneous lymph node cells and sorted them on CD4, CD8alpha, NKG2D, NKG2ACE and other markers. The CDR3 is made up of 12 amino acids. Trimming took off 5 bases at V and 0 bases at J, with 7 bases between the two ends. The germline gives CDR1 GKSSPN, CDR2 SITVG. Extracted RNA was reverse transcribed, and the resulting cDNA served as sequencing template. Assay: immunoSEQ multiplex PCR; the TCRdb copy retains only in-frame clones and omits some. The sample shows about 300,000 clones, none of them appearing just once.

This TCR came from a C3H/HeJ mouse with alopecia areata. MHC haplotype of the strain: H2-k. Source material: CD4+ T cells sorted from a lymph node. The chain uses TRBV31 and TRBJ1-2; no reliable D call. The sequenced CDR3 bases are TGTGCCTGGGACAAAGCAAACTCC. Protein product: CAWDKANS. The CDR3 reads in full as CAWDKANSDYTF.